This T cell receptor (beta chain) was recorded in a study of blood T cell repertoires in COVID-19. Here immunoSEQ multiplex PCR was the method, and the copy in TCRdb shows in-frame clones only, minus some. The sample holds 120,000 or so clones, roughly four fifths seen once. The germline V and J ends were trimmed by 1 base and 5 bases, with 15 bases remaining between them. Germline CDR1 MGHRA, CDR2 YSYEKL. This CDR3 is built from 16 residues. What was sequenced was peripheral blood. The clonotype was recovered from a human donor in a cohort sampled during active COVID-19. The rearrangement uses TRBV4-1 and TRBJ1-5, with D maybe TRBD1 (6 bases). DNA of the CDR3: TGCGCCAGCAGCCAAGGGCTCTCTGGACAGTATCAGCCCCAGCATTTT. This codes for CASSQGLSGQYQPQHF.